This passage covers 20 T cell receptor beta chains from one sample sequenced in a study of control samples from healthy donors and cancer patients. TCRdb keeps only in-frame clones here, not all; method: immunoSEQ multiplex PCR. The sample carries some 58,000 clones, about 89% recorded once. Sequenced input: PBMCs. The receptors were gathered from a woman in her sixties with lung cancer.

Only one count was recorded for this clone. J is TRBJ2-4 and V is TRBV27; tentative D call: TRBD1 (5 bases). Trimming stripped 7 bases from V and 0 bases from J, with 13 bases between. From germline, CDR1 is MNHEY and CDR2 SMNVEV (reference sequence). The CDR3 totals 15 residues. The CDR3 protein is CASKVGPLAKNIQYF. The CDR3 DNA sequence: TGTGCCAGCAAGGTGGGGCCGCTAGCCAAAAACATTCAGTACTTC.

V gene TRBV5-1 combines with J gene TRBJ2-2; D uncertain. Germline V lookup: CDR1 SGHRS, CDR2 YFSETQ. This CDR3 spans 15 amino acids. The V end was cut by 0 bases, the J end by 4 bases, with 10 bases between. The CDR3 DNA reads as TGCGCCAGCAGCTTGGGTGGTGGTAGCACCGGGGAGCTGTTTTTT. It translates to CASSLGGGSTGELFF.

This chain uses TRBV7-2 with TRBJ2-2; 7 bases align to TRBD1. Germline trimming cut 6 bases from V and 5 bases from J; bases unmatched to any gene: 9. The CDR3 has 15 amino acids. Germline CDR1 and CDR2: SGHTA and FQGNSA. The CDR3 nucleotides read TGTGCCAGCAGTTACAGGGGCTCGGTAACCGGGGAGCTGTTTTTT. Amino acids: CASSYRGSVTGELFF. Based on the CDR3 plus reference TRBV7-2 and TRBJ2-2, the full variable domain is GAGVSQSPSNKVTEKGKDVELRCDPISGHTALYWYRQSLGQGLEFLIYFQGNSAPDKSGLPSDRFSAERTGGSVSTLTIQRTQQEDSAVYLCASSYRGSVTGELFFGEGSRLTVL.

The V call is TRBV3-1 (or the pseudogene TRBV3-2), the J call TRBJ1-2; 7 nucleotides agree with TRBD1. V lost 2 bases and J lost 6; bases outside the gene matches: 0. The CDR3 runs to 12 residues. CDR1 and CDR2 (germline): LGHDT, YNNKEL (reference sequence). For the CDR3, the DNA is TGTGCCAGCAGCCAAAGGGGGCATGGCTACACCTTC. Its protein product is CASSQRGHGYTF.

V is TRBV5-1 and J is TRBJ1-4; D gene unclear. Germline-derived CDR1 and CDR2 are SGHRS and YFSETQ. CDR3 length: 14 amino acids. The V and J ends lost 0 bases and 8 bases respectively, with 11 bases between them. The CDR3 protein is CASSLEGIGEKLFF. CDR3 DNA: TGCGCCAGCAGCTTGGAAGGGATAGGAGAAAAACTGTTTTTT.

The gene calls are TRBV2 and TRBJ2-1; no firm D call. The ends were cut back, 3 bases at V and 12 bases at J, with 0 bases in the middle. The CDR3 length is 8 residues. Germline CDR1 and CDR2: SNHLY and FYNNEI. CDR3 region: CASSEQFF. The CDR3 DNA sequence: TGTGCCAGCAGTGAGCAGTTCTTC.

The chain employs TRBV3-1 (or the pseudogene TRBV3-2) and TRBJ1-2, with TRBD1 matching 8 bases. V was pared by 6 bases and J by 6 bases, with 6 bases of the junction left unmatched. This CDR3 is built from 13 residues. Germline V gene lookup returns CDR1 LGHDT and CDR2 YNNKEL (reference sequence). Here the CDR3 DNA reads TGTGCCAGCAGTCCGACAGGGGAGGATGGCTACACCTTC. It is translated as CASSPTGEDGYTF.

The chain couples TRBV4-1 to TRBJ1-3; TRBD1 matches 11 bases. The germline CDR1 and CDR2 sequences are MGHRA and YSYEKL. This CDR3 region has 16 residues. The J segment lost 8 bases and the V segment lost 0 bases, leaving 6 bases of the junction unmatched. The CDR3 here is CASSQEPRDRGDTIYF. The CDR3, as DNA: TGCGCCAGCAGCCAAGAGCCCCGGGACAGGGGGGACACCATATATTTT.

This chain joins TRBV6-1 and TRBJ1-6, with TRBD1 as a possible D gene (5 bases). The CDR3 sequence is 15 residues long. Trimming shortened V by 1 base and J by 7 bases, and 11 bases separated the two germline ends. Germline V gene data show CDR1 as MNHNS and CDR2 as SASEGT. Here the CDR3 DNA reads TGTGCCAGCAGTGAAGGAGGGCAGGGCAATTCACCCCTCCACTTT. Translating it yields CASSEGGQGNSPLHF.

The CDR3 coding sequence is TGTGCCAGCAGCGTAGCCTCGGGGAGGGTGGTTGAGACCCAGTACTTC. Protein product: CASSVASGRVVETQYF. The chain recombines TRBV9 with TRBJ2-5, with 7 positions matching TRBD2. V shed 0 bases, J shed 5 bases, and the junction held 10 bases outside the gene matches. Germline CDR1 reads SGDLS; CDR2 reads YYNGEE. The CDR3 sequence is 16 residues long.

The sample holds a few counts of this clone. This chain uses TRBV9 with TRBJ1-6; 8 nucleotides align to TRBD1. This CDR3 region has 15 residues. The germline gives CDR1 SGDLS, CDR2 YYNGEE. The V gene end was trimmed by 3 bases and the J gene end by 7 bases; junction bases not matched to a gene: 6. The CDR3 bases are TGTGCCAGCAGCGCGCAGGGGGCTAACAATTCACCCCTCCACTTT. Translation: CASSAQGANNSPLHF.

The chain links TRBV9 to TRBJ2-7, with TRBD1 identical over 9 bases. V was clipped by 0 bases and J by 3 bases; unmatched bases: 1. This CDR3 has 14 residues. The germline CDR1 and CDR2 sequences are SGDLS and YYNGEE. DNA of the CDR3: TGTGCCAGCAGCGTAGCGACAGGGGGCTACGAGCAGTACTTC. This codes for CASSVATGGYEQYF.

This chain joins TRBV6-1 and TRBJ1-1; D may be TRBD1 (6 bases). Germline V gene data show CDR1 as MNHNS and CDR2 as SASEGT. This CDR3 spans 14 amino acids. Trimming removed 0 bases at V and 11 bases at J, with 16 bases between. The CDR3 loop reads CASSEAGYWGLAFF. In DNA, the CDR3 is TGTGCCAGCAGTGAAGCGGGTTATTGGGGGCTCGCTTTCTTT.

The chain joins TRBV5-6 to TRBJ1-1; 7 nucleotides align to TRBD1. The germline gives CDR1 SGHDT, CDR2 YYEEEE. Trimming cost V 4 bases and J 0 bases; bases outside gene matches: 6. CDR3 size: 15 residues. The CDR3 bases are TGTGCCAGCAGCATAGACAGGGTCATGAACACTGAAGCTTTCTTT. Amino acids: CASSIDRVMNTEAFF.

The sample holds a few counts of this clone. This chain joins TRBV10-3 and TRBJ1-1; D not resolved. Trimming shortened V by 6 bases and J by 3 bases, and 5 bases separated the two germline ends. The CDR3 covers 11 residues. The germline V gene has CDR1 ENHRY and CDR2 SYGVKD. The CDR3 is CAIREDTEAFF. Here the CDR3 DNA reads TGTGCCATCAGGGAAGACACTGAAGCTTTCTTT.

The gene calls are TRBV7-8 and TRBJ1-3; D not certain. V gave up 3 bases and J gave up 0 bases, with 9 bases separating them. There are 15 residues in the CDR3. The germline V gene encodes CDR1 SGHVS and CDR2 FQNEAQ. CDR3 sequence: CASSFSTDSGNTIYF. CDR3 sequence (DNA): TGTGCCAGCAGCTTCTCGACGGACTCTGGAAACACCATATATTTT.

The sample holds a few counts of this clone. The gene calls are TRBV6-2 or TRBV6-3 and TRBJ2-1; 7 positions agree with TRBD2. CDR3 length equals 17 residues. Germline V gene data show CDR1 as MNHEY and CDR2 as SVGEGT. V was pared by 2 bases and J by 0 bases, with 7 bases of the junction left unmatched. CDR3 sequence reads: CASSYRPAGSSYNEQFF. DNA for the CDR3: TGTGCCAGCAGTTACCGGCCAGCGGGGAGCTCCTACAATGAGCAGTTCTTC.

This chain links TRBV3-1 (or the pseudogene TRBV3-2) with TRBJ2-1; either TRBD1 or TRBD2 may supply D (5 bases each). CDR1 is LGHDT, CDR2 YNNKEL, per germline (reference sequence). CDR3 length: 15 residues. V lost 3 bases to trimming and J lost 4 bases, with 13 bases between them. The CDR3 is CASSHPLGEYNEQFF. Here the CDR3 DNA reads TGTGCCAGCAGCCACCCCCTGGGGGAGTACAATGAGCAGTTCTTC.

V gene TRBV11-2 combines with J gene TRBJ2-5, with a possible D match to TRBD1 (6 bases). V was shortened by 4 bases and J by 4 bases, with 16 bases between the two germline ends. The germline V gene has CDR1 SGHAT and CDR2 FQNNGV. The CDR3 covers 15 residues. In DNA, the CDR3 is TGTGCCAGCAGCTGGACGCTTACAGGGCGAGAGACCCAGTACTTC. Its protein is CASSWTLTGRETQYF.

The chain combines TRBV7-6 with TRBJ1-2; TRBD1 matches 9 bases. Germline-derived CDR1 and CDR2 are SGHVS and FNYEAQ. This CDR3 region has 15 residues. After removal of 2 bases from V and 7 bases from J, the junction contained 8 bases not matched to a gene. CDR3 in amino acids: CASSLTGQGNPGYTF. For the CDR3, the DNA is TGTGCCAGCAGCTTAACGGGACAGGGTAATCCTGGCTACACCTTC.